This T cell receptor (beta chain) was identified in a study of blood T cells in healthy people across ages. Study observations and caveats: Researchers judged that diversity estimates from one million T cells fell short of true values. CMV status of donors was unknown, possibly confounding expanded clonotype changes.

Extraction of total RNA produced a minimum of 5 micrograms from each sample. A second roughly 7 to 12 cycle PCR used barcoded and J-beta primers. Carrying 12 random nucleotides, a template-switch adaptor labeled each individual cDNA molecule. TCRdb recomputed calls from the 5' RACE reads with MiXCR, one row per CDR3 protein. Of 750,000 to 950,000 distinct CDR3 sequences in the sample, roughly 29% were seen once. Comments on this clonotype: Its target is unknown.

The CDR3 sequence is 15 residues long. V was clipped by 7 bases and J by 9 bases; unmatched bases: 12. The same data also went into a second study, on T cells of mothers and their children.

This TCR derives from a woman in her thirties or forties in good health. The specimen was blood. This chain uses TRBV6-7 with TRBJ1-5; 10 bases align to TRBD1. TRBV6-7 is an open reading frame whose function is uncertain. This CDR3 is CASTTPDRGRRPQHF. The CDR3 DNA sequence: TGTGCCAGCACCACACCAGACAGGGGGCGTAGGCCCCAGCATTTT.